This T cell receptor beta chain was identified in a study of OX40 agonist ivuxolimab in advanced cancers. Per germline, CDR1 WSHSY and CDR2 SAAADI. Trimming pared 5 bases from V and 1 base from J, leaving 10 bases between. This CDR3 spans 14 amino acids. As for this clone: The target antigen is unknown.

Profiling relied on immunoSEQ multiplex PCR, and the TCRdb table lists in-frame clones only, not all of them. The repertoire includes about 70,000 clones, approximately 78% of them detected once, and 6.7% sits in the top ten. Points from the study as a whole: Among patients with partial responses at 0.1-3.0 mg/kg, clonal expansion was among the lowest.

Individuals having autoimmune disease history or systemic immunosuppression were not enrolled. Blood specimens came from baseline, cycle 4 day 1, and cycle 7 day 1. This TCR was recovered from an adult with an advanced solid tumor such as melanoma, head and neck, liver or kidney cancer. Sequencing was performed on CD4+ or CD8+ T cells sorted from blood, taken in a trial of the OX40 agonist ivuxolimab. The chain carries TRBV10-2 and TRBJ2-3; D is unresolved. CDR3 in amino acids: CASSQGPGTDTQYF. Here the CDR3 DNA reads TGCGCCAGCAGTCAAGGGCCCGGCACAGATACGCAGTATTTT.